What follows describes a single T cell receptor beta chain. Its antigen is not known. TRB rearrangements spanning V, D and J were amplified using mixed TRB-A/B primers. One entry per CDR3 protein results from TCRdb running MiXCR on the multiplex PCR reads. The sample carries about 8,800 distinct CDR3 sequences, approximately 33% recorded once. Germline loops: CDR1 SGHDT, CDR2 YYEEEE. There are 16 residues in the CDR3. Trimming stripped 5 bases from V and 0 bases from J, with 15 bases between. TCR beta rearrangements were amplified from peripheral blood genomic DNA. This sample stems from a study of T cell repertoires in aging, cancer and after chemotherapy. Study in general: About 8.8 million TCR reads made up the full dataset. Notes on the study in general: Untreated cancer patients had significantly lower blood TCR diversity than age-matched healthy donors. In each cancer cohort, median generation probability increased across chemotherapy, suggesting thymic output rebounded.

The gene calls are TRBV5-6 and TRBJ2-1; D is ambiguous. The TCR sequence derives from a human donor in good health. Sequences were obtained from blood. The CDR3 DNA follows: TGTGCCAGCAGGAGGACCTGGGCGGACTCCTACAATGAGCAGTTCTTC. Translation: CASRRTWADSYNEQFF.